This T cell receptor (beta chain) was recorded in a study of T cells in Graves' hyperthyroidism and ophthalmopathy. Whole-study findings and limits: Most clonotypes expanded in thyroid above 0.001 were likewise present in blood.

RNA transcripts yielded amplified TCR beta CDR3 regions. HTBI primers were used for first-round RT-PCR of the TCR CDR3. TCRdb reprocessed the multiplex PCR reads via MiXCR and lists one record per CDR3 protein. The sample holds about half a million distinct CDR3 sequences, 20% seen once. In its sample, this clonotype was seen many times. Its antigen remains unidentified. Active moderate-to-severe ophthalmopathy, Clinical Activity Score at least 3, NOSPECS at least 4, under 3 months' duration. Clinical symptoms, serum thyroxine, TRAb, thyroid ultrasound and orbital computed tomography informed diagnoses. The CDR3 is made up of 13 amino acids. Germline V gives CDR1 GTSNPN, CDR2 SVGIG (reference sequence). Trimming cost V 2 bases and J 8 bases, with 12 bases left between them.

This rearrangement joins TRBV30 to TRBJ1-4, with D possibly matching TRBD1 (5 bases). This TCR was recovered from a man aged 35 to 55 with Graves' ophthalmopathy. The sequencing input was blood. In DNA, the CDR3 is TGTGCCTGGAGTTGGGGGAGGAAGGAAAAACTGTTTTTT. It codes for CAWSWGRKEKLFF.